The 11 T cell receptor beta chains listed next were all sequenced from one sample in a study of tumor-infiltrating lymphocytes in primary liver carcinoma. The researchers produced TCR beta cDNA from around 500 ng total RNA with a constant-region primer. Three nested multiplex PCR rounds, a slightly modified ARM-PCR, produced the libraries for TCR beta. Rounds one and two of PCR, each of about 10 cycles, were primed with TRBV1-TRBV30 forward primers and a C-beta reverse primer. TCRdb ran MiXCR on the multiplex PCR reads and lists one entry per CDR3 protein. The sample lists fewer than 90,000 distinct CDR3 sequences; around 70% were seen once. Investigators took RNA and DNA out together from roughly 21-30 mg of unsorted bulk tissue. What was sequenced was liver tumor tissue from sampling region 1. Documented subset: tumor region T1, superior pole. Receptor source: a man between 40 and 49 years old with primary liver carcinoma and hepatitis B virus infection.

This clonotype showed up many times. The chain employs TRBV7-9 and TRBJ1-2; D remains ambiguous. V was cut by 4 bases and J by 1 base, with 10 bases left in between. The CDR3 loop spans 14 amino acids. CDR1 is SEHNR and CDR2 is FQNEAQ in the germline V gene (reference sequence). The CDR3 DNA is TGTGCCAGCAGCTCTAGTGGGGATAACTATGGCTACACCTTC. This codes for CASSSSGDNYGYTF.

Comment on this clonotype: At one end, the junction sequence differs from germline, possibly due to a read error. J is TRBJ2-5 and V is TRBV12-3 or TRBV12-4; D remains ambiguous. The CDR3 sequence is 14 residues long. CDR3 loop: CVSSFPATQGTQYF. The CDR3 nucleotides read TGTGTCAGCAGTTTCCCGGCTACCCAAGGGACCCAGTACTTC.

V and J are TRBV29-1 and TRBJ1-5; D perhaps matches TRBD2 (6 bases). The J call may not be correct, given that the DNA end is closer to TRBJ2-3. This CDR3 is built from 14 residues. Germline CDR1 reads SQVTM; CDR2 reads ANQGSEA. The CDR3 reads CSVAAGQGNQPQYF. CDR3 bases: TGCAGCGTTGCCGCGGGGCAAGGGAATCAGCCCCAGTATTTT.

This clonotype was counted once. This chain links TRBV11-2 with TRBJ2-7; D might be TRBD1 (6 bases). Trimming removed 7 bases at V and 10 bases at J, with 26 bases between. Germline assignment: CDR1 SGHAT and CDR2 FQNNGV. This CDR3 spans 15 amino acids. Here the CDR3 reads CASNPEGTIVCEQYF. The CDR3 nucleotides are TGTGCCAGCAACCCCGAAGGGACAATAGTCTGCGAACAGTACTTC.

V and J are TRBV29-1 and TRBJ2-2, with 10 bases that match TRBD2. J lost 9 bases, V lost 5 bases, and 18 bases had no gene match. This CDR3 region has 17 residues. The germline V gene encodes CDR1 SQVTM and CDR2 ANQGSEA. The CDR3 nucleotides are TGCAGCGTTCCAGCGGGAGGGCCCGCTGCGTATACCTGGGAGCTGTTTTTT. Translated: CSVPAGGPAAYTWELFF.

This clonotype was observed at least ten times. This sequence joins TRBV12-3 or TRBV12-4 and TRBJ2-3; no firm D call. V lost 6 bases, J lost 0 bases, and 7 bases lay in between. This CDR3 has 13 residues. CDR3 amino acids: CASSLVSTDTQYF. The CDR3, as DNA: TGTGCCAGCAGCCTAGTGAGCACAGATACGCAGTATTTT.

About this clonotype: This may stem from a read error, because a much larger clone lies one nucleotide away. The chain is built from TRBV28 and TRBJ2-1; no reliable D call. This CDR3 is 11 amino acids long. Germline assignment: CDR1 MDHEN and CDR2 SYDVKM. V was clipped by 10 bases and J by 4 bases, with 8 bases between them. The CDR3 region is CAIRGYNEQFF. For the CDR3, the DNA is TGTGCCATCCGCGGTTACAATGAGCAGTTCTTC. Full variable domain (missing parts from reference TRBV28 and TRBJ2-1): DVKVTQSSRYLVKRTGEKVFLECVQDMDHENMFWYRQDPGLGLRLIYFSYDVKMKEKGDIPEGYSVSREKKERFSLILESASTNQTSMYLCAIRGYNEQFFGPGTRLTVL.

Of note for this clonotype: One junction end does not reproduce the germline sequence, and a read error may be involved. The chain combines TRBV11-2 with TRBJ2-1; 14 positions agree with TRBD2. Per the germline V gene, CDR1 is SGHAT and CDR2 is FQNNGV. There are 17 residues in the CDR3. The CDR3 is CASSTLGTSGSGNEQFF. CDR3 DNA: TGTGCCAGCAGCACCCTCGGGACTAGCGGGAGTGGCAATGAGCAATTCTTC.

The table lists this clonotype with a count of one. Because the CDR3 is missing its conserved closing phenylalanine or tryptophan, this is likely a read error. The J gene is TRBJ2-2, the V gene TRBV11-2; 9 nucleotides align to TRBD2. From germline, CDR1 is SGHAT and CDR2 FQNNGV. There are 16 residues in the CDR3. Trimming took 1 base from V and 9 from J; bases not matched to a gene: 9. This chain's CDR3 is CASSLVALAGTRELFC. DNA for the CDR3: TGTGCCAGCAGCTTAGTGGCGCTAGCGGGAACAAGGGAGCTGTTTTGT.

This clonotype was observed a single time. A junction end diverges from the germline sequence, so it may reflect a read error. DNA for the CDR3: TGCACCAGCAGCTTGGTTGGGACGGCCTTCTTAGGGCAGTGCTTC. Translation: CTSSLVGTAFLGQCF. The chain uses TRBV5-1 and TRBJ2-7, with D perhaps assigned TRBD1 or TRBD2 (5 bases each). Per germline, CDR1 SGHRS and CDR2 YFSETQ. CDR3 length: 15 amino acids.

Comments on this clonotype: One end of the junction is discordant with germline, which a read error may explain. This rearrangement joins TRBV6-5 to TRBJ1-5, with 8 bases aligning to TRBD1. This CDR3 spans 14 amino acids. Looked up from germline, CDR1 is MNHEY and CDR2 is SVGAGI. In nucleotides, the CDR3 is TGTGTCAGCAGTCCGGACAGGGTTTTGCAGCCCCAGCATTTT. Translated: CVSSPDRVLQPQHF.